Described below is a single TCR beta chain sequence and its context. V lost 5 bases and J lost 6, with 19 bases in between. The CDR3 spans 16 residues. Germline V lookup: CDR1 LNHDA, CDR2 SQIVND (reference sequence). The sample belongs to a study of blood T cell repertoires in COVID-19. About the study: Sites in the United States, Italy and Spain provided acute and convalescent COVID-19 samples. PBMCs, B-cell-depleted T cells, or T cells were the source of the cDNA or gDNA that made up the material.

As handled by the study authors: Estimation of nucleated cell counts relied on the amplification of reference gene primers. Sequencing was performed with immunoSEQ multiplex PCR; in TCRdb, only in-frame clones are kept and a portion is missing. V and J calls and clone size are copied from that table; D and trimming were computed from the DNA. In the table there are hundreds of thousands of clones, approximately 91% of which are singletons. The sample comprised peripheral blood. The source of this sequence is a woman in her 30s with COVID-19, enrolled during active disease. The chain carries TRBV19 and TRBJ2-2; maybe TRBD1 (6 bases). The CDR3 here is CASSSLGASGAGELFF. CDR3 nucleotide sequence: TGTGCCAGTAGTTCACTTGGGGCCTCAGGGGCCGGGGAGCTGTTTTTT.